The clone carrying this TCR beta chain was found once. Its antigen is still unknown. The data stem from a study of cytomegalovirus exposure and HLA in healthy donors. About the study: The 120 million or so unique TCR beta sequences, from 150 million to 200 million T cells, were found by an earlier analysis.

The PCR ran on 60 Vbeta and 13 Jbeta primers. Profiling relied on immunoSEQ multiplex PCR, and the TCRdb table lists in-frame clones only, not all of them. The table records some 160,000 clones, over 75% of them present only once. General study results and limits: The CMV antigen specificity of a few CMV-associated chains was confirmed through in vitro analysis. Among immune exposure information, only CMV serostatus was available. Roughly uniform depth of sequencing across donors was assumed in presence/absence analyses.

Germline-derived CDR1 and CDR2 are SGHDN and FVKESK. This CDR3 is built from 17 residues. Trimming stripped 0 bases from V and 0 bases from J, with 12 bases between. Sequencing was carried out using PBMCs. This chain joins TRBV14 and TRBJ2-1; no firm D call. The sequence was collected from a man in his sixties in good health and CMV-seronegative. The CDR3 sequence: CASSQDRQVSSYNEQFF. DNA for the CDR3: TGTGCCAGCAGCCAAGACCGTCAAGTGAGCTCCTACAATGAGCAGTTCTTC.